This paragraph reports one TCR beta chain. This record comes from a study of blood T cell repertoires in COVID-19. About the study: Whether acute or convalescent, the COVID-19 samples came from the United States, Italy and Spain.

In the original processing: The assay estimated nucleated cells by amplifying reference gene primers. Using immunoSEQ multiplex PCR, the repertoire was profiled, and TCRdb retains in-frame clones only, with some absent. V and J calls and clone size are given by that table; D and trimming were obtained from the DNA. The profile covers about 350,000 clones, with under 95% appearing a single time and around 3.5% taken by the ten largest. Losses at the gene ends were 7 bases for V and 1 base for J; bases not matched to a gene: 9. This CDR3 comprises 15 residues. Looked up from germline, CDR1 is LNHDA and CDR2 is SQIVND (reference sequence).

Specimen: peripheral blood. This receptor was taken from a woman in her late teens or twenties who had recovered from COVID-19. V is TRBV19 and J is TRBJ2-7; TRBD1 matches 8 bases. The CDR3 protein is CASTVGTGPSYEQYV. CDR3 DNA sequence: TGTGCCAGTACCGTAGGGACAGGTCCATCCTACGAGCAGTACGTC.